The clone carrying this T cell receptor (beta chain) was detected ten times or more. TCRdb fed the 5' RACE reads into MiXCR, producing one record per CDR3 protein. Of approximately 31,000 distinct CDR3 sequences listed, 5.7% are singletons. This specimen comes from a study of early T cells in non-severe SARS-CoV-2 infection. Germline loops: CDR1 SGHDT, CDR2 YYEEEE. The CDR3 loop spans 15 amino acids. Trimming removed 1 base at V and 2 bases at J, with 11 bases between. Sequenced sample: whole blood. The source of this sequence is an adult who was a healthcare worker with PCR-confirmed SARS-CoV-2 infection or an uninfected control (not recorded which). J is TRBJ2-3 and V is TRBV5-6, with TRBD2 as a possible D gene (5 bases). CDR3 loop: CASSLFSGYTDTQYF. CDR3 coding DNA: TGTGCCAGCAGCTTGTTCAGCGGTTACACAGATACGCAGTATTTT.